Listed below are T cell receptor beta chains from one sample, sequenced in a study of neurological immune-mediated disorders. TCRdb re-analysed the 5' RACE reads in MiXCR, keeping a single row per CDR3 protein. The repertoire includes about 44,000 distinct CDR3 sequences, 20% to 25% of them detected once, and about 4.7% sits in the top ten. The specimen sequenced was PBMCs. The receptors were sampled from a man aged 55 to 70 with HTLV-1-associated myelopathy (HAM/TSP). Each CDR3 is given with its conserved first and last residue. Fields, in order: CDR3 DNA, CDR3 protein, clone size, D gene, V gene, J gene. D genes are given only for firm matches. Clone size is stated in some rows and not others, as once, few, many or a class when expanded.

CDR3 DNA: TGCAGTGCCCCACTAGCGGGTCCGAAAGAGACCCAGTACTTC
CDR3 protein: CSAPLAGPKETQYF
clone size: many
D gene: TRBD2
V gene: TRBV20-1
J gene: TRBJ2-5

CDR3 DNA: TGCGCCAGCAGCCAAGATATGAGGGACGGTACCGGGACTAGCGACACAGATACGCAGTATTTT
CDR3 protein: CASSQDMRDGTGTSDTDTQYF
clone size: NA
D gene: TRBD2
V gene: TRBV4-1
J gene: TRBJ2-3

CDR3 DNA: TGCGCCAGCAGGATAAGCGGGAGCCACTGGGGGTACAATGAGCAGTTCTTC
CDR3 protein: CASRISGSHWGYNEQFF
clone size: many
D gene: TRBD2
V gene: TRBV5-1
J gene: TRBJ2-1

CDR3 DNA: TGCGCCAGCAGGCCTTGGGAACGGAGCGGGTTTTCGGGTGGCTACACCTTC
CDR3 protein: CASRPWERSGFSGGYTF
clone size: many
D gene: NA
V gene: TRBV5-1
J gene: TRBJ1-2

CDR3 DNA: TGTGCCATCCAAGAGGGAGGGCGGAATGAGCAGTTCTTC
CDR3 protein: CAIQEGGRNEQFF
clone size: many
D gene: TRBD2
V gene: TRBV10-3
J gene: TRBJ2-1

CDR3 DNA: TGTGCCAGCAGCCACGTGGGGACCGATCAGCCCCAGCATTTT
CDR3 protein: CASSHVGTDQPQHF
clone size: many
D gene: NA
V gene: TRBV5-8
J gene: TRBJ1-5

CDR3 DNA: TGCAGTGCGAGAAAACTAGCGGGAGGTTGGTGGGATGAGCAGTTCTTC
CDR3 protein: CSARKLAGGWWDEQFF
clone size: NA
D gene: TRBD2
V gene: TRBV20-1
J gene: TRBJ2-1

CDR3 DNA: TGCGCCAGCAGCGGGACAGGGGACGGGGGAAACACCATATATTTT
CDR3 protein: CASSGTGDGGNTIYF
clone size: many
D gene: TRBD1
V gene: TRBV5-1
J gene: TRBJ1-3

CDR3 DNA: TGTGCCAGCAGTCAGGGGAGCGAAAAACTGTTTTTT
CDR3 protein: CASSQGSEKLFF
clone size: many
D gene: NA
V gene: TRBV28
J gene: TRBJ1-4

CDR3 DNA: TGTGCCAGCAGTGGCGGGAGGTTCGCCTACAATGAGCAGTTCTTC
CDR3 protein: CASSGGRFAYNEQFF
clone size: many
D gene: TRBD2
V gene: TRBV7-2
J gene: TRBJ2-1

CDR3 DNA: TGTGCCAGCAGAGAGACTGGGCCAAGCTCCTACGAGCAGTACTTC
CDR3 protein: CASRETGPSSYEQYF
clone size: NA
D gene: NA
V gene: TRBV25-1
J gene: TRBJ2-7

CDR3 DNA: TGTGCCAGCAGCTTCCGGGACTCCCTCAGAAATGAGCAGTTCTTC
CDR3 protein: CASSFRDSLRNEQFF
clone size: many
D gene: NA
V gene: TRBV5-6
J gene: TRBJ2-1

CDR3 DNA: TGTGCCAGCAGCGACCCGTTTGGGGGGACAAGGTCCTACGAGCAGTACTTC
CDR3 protein: CASSDPFGGTRSYEQYF
clone size: many
D gene: NA
V gene: TRBV5-6
J gene: TRBJ2-7

CDR3 DNA: TGTGCCAGCAGTTCCCTCCTCCGGGACACTAGGACCACATACGAGCAGTACTTC
CDR3 protein: CASSSLLRDTRTTYEQYF
clone size: many
D gene: NA
V gene: TRBV6-2/TRBV6-3
J gene: TRBJ2-7

CDR3 DNA: TGTGCCTGGGGGACAGGGTGGGCCGAGCAGTACTTC
CDR3 protein: CAWGTGWAEQYF
clone size: NA
D gene: TRBD1
V gene: TRBV30
J gene: TRBJ2-7

CDR3 DNA: TGTGCCAGCAGTTTCAGTACTGGCACTGAAGCTTTCTTT
CDR3 protein: CASSFSTGTEAFF
clone size: many
D gene: NA
V gene: TRBV12-3/TRBV12-4
J gene: TRBJ1-1

CDR3 DNA: TGTGCCATCAGTGAGACCAGGGATATGAATGAGCAGTTCTTC
CDR3 protein: CAISETRDMNEQFF
clone size: many
D gene: NA
V gene: TRBV10-3
J gene: TRBJ2-1

CDR3 DNA: TGTGCCATCAGTGTTCTCGGGGGGAACGAGCAGTACTTC
CDR3 protein: CAISVLGGNEQYF
clone size: many
D gene: TRBD2
V gene: TRBV10-3
J gene: TRBJ2-7

CDR3 DNA: TGTGCCAGCAAGAAATCAGGGGGCCCTGGCTACACCTTC
CDR3 protein: CASKKSGGPGYTF
clone size: NA
D gene: TRBD1
V gene: TRBV6-5
J gene: TRBJ1-2

CDR3 DNA: TGCGCCAGCAGCTGGACGGACAGGACCCAAGAGCAGTACTTC
CDR3 protein: CASSWTDRTQEQYF
clone size: many
D gene: TRBD1
V gene: TRBV5-1
J gene: TRBJ2-7

CDR3 DNA: TGTGCCAGCCGCGGACAGTTTGCCGGGGAGCTGTTTTTT
CDR3 protein: CASRGQFAGELFF
clone size: many
D gene: NA
V gene: TRBV5-4
J gene: TRBJ2-2

CDR3 DNA: TGTGCCAGCAGCCTCCAATTCAACACTGAAGCTTTCTTT
CDR3 protein: CASSLQFNTEAFF
clone size: NA
D gene: NA
V gene: TRBV12-3/TRBV12-4
J gene: TRBJ1-1

CDR3 DNA: TGTGCCAGCAGCGCAAAAGGGTTAGCGGGAGTGGAGACCCAGTACTTC
CDR3 protein: CASSAKGLAGVETQYF
clone size: many
D gene: TRBD2
V gene: TRBV7-9
J gene: TRBJ2-5

CDR3 DNA: TGTGCCAGCAGCCTCGCTGGGACAGGGACCTACAATGAGCAGTTCTTC
CDR3 protein: CASSLAGTGTYNEQFF
clone size: many
D gene: TRBD1
V gene: TRBV14
J gene: TRBJ2-1

CDR3 DNA: TGTGCCAGCAGTTGGTTGACTAGCGGGGCGGGGGATACGCAGTATTTT
CDR3 protein: CASSWLTSGAGDTQYF
clone size: many
D gene: TRBD2
V gene: TRBV12-3/TRBV12-4
J gene: TRBJ2-3